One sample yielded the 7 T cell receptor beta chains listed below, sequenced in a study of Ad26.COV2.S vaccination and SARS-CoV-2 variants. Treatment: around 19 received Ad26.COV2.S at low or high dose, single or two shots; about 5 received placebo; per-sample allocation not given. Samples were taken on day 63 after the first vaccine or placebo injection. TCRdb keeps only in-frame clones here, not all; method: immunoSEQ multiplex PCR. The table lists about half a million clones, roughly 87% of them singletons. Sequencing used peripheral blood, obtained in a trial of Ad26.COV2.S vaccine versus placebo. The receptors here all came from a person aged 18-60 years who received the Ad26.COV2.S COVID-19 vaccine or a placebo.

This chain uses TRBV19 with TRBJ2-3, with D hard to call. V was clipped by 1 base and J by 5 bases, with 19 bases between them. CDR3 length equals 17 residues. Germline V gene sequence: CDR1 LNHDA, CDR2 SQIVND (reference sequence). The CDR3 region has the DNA TGTGCCAGTAGTATAGCCACATTCTCCAGACACAGAGATACGCAGTATTTT. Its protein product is CASSIATFSRHRDTQYF.

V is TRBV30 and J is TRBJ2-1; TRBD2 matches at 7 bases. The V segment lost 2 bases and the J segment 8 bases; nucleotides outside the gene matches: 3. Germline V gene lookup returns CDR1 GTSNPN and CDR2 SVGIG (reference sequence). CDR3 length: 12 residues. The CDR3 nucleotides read TGTGCCTGGAGTCCACTAGCGTATGAGCAGTTCTTC. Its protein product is CAWSPLAYEQFF.

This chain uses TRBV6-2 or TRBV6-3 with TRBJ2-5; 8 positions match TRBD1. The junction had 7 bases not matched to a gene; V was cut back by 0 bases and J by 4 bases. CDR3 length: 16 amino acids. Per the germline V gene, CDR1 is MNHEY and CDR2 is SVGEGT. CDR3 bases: TGTGCCAGCAGTTACTCCGACAGGGGCGGGCGAGAGACCCAGTACTTC. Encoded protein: CASSYSDRGGRETQYF.

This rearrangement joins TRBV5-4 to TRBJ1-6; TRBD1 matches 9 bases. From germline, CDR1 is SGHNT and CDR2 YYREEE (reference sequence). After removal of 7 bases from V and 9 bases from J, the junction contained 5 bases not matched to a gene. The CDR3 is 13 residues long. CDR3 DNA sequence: TGTGCCAGCCAGGACAGGGGACGTTCACCCCTCCACTTT. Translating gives CASQDRGRSPLHF.

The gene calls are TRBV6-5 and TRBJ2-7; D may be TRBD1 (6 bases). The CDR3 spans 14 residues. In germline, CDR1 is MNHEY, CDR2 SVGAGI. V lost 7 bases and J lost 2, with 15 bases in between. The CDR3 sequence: CASIPPGQAYEQYF. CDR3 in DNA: TGTGCCAGCATTCCCCCGGGACAAGCCTACGAGCAGTACTTC.

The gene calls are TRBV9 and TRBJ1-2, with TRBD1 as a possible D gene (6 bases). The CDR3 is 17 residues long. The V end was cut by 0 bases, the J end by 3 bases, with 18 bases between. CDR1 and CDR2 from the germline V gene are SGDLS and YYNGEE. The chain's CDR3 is CASSVVGADRGHYGYTF. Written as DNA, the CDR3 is TGTGCCAGCAGCGTAGTGGGGGCGGACAGAGGACACTATGGCTACACCTTC.

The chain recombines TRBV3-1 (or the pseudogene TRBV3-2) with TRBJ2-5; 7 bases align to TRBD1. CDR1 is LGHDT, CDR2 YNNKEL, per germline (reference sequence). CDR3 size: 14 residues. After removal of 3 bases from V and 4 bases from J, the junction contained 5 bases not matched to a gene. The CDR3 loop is CASSHFRDRETQYF. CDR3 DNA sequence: TGTGCCAGCAGCCACTTTCGGGACAGAGAGACCCAGTACTTC.